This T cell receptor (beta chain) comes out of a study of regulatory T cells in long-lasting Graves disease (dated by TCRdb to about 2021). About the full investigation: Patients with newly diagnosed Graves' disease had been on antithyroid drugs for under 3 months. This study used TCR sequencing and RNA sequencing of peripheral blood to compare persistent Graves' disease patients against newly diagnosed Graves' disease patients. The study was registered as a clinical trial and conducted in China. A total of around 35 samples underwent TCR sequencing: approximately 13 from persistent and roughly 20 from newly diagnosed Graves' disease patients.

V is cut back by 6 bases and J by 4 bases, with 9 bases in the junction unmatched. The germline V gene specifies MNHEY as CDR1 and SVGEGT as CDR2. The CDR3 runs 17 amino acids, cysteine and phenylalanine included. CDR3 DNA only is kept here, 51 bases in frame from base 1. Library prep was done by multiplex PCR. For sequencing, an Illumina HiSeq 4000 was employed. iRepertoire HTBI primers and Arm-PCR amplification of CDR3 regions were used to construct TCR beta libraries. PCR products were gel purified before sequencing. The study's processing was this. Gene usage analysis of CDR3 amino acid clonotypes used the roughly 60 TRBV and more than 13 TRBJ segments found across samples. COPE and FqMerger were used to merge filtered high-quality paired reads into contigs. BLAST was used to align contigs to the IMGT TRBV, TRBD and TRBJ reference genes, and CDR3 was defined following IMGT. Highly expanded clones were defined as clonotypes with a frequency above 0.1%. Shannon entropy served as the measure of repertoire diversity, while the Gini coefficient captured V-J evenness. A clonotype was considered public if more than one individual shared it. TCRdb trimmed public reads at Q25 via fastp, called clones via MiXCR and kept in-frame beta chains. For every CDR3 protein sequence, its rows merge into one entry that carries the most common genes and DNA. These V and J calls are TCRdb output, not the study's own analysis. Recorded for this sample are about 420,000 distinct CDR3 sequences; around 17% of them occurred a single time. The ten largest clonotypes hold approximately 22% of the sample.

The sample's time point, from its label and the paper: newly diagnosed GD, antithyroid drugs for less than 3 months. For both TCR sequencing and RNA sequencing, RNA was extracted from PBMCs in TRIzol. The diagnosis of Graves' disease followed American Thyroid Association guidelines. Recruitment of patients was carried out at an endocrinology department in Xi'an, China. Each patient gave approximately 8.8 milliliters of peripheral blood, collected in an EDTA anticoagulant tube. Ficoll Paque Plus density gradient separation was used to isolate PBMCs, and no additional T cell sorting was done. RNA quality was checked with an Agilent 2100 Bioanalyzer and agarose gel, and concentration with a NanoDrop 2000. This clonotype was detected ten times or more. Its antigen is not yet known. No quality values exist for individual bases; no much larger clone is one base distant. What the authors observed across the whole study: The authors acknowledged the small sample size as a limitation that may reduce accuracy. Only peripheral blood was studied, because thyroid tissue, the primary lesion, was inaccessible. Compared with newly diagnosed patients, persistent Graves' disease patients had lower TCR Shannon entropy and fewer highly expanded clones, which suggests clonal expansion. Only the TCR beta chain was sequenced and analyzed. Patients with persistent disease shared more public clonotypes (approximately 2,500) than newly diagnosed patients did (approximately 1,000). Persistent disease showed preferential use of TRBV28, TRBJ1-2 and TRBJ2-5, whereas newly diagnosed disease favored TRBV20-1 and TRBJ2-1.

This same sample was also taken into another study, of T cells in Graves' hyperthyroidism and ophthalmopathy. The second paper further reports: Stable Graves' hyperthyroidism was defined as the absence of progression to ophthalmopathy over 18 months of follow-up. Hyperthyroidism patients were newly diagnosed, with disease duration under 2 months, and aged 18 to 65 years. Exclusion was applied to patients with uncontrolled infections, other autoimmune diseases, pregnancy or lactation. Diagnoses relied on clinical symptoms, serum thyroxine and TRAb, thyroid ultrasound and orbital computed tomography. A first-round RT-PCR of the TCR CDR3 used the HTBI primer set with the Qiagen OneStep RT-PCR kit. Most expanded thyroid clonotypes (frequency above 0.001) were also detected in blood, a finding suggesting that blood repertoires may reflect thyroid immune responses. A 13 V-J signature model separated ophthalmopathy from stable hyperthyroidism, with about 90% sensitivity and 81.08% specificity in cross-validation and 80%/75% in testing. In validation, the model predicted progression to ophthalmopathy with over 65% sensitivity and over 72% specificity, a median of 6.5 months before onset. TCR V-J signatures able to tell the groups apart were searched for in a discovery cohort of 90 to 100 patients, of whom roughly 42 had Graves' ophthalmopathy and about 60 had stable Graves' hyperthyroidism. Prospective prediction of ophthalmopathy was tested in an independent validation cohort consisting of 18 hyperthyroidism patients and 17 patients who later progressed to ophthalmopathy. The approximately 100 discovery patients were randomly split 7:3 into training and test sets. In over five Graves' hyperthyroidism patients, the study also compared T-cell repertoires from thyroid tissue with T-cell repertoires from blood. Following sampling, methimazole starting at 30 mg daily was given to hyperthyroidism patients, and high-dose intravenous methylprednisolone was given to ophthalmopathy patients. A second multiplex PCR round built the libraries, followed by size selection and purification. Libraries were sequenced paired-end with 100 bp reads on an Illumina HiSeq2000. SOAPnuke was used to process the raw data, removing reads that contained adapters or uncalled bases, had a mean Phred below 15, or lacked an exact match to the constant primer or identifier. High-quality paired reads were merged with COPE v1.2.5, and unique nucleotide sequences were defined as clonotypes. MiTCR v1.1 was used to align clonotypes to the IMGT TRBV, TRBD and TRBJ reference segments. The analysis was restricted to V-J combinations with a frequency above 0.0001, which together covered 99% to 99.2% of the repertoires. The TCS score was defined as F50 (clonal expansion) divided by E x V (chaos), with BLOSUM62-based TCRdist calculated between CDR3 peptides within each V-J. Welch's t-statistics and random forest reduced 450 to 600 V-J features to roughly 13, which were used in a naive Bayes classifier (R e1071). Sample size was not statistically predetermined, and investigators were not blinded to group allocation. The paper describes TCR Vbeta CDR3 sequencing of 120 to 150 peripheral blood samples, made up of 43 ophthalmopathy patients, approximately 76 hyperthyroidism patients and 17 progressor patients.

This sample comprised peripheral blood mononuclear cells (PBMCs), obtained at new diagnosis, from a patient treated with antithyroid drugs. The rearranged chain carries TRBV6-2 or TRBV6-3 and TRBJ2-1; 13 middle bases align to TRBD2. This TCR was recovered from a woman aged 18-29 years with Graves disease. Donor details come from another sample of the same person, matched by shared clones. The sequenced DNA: TGTGCCAGCAGACGTAGGACTAGCGGGAGCCATTACAATGAGCAGTTCTTC. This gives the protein CASRRRTSGSHYNEQFF.